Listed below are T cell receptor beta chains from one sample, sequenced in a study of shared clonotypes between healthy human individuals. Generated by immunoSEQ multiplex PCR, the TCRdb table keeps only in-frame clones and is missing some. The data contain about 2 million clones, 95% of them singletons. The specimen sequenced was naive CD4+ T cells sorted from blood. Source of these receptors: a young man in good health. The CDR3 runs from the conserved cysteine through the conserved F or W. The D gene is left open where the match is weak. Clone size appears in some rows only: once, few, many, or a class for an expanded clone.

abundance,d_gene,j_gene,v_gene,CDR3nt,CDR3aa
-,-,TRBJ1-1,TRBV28,TGTGCCAGCAGTTTGGAAGGGGCAGGGGACACTGAAGCTTTCTTT,CASSLEGAGDTEAFF
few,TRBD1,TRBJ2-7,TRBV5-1,TGCGCCAGCAGCTTGGACAGGGGGAACTACGAGCAGTACTTC,CASSLDRGNYEQYF
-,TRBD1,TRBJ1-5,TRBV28,TGTGCCAGCAGGGATGGACAGGGGAGTCAGCCCCAGCATTTT,CASRDGQGSQPQHF
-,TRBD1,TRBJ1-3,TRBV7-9,TGTGCCAGCAGCCGCAGTCAGACAGGGGCTGGAAACACCATATATTTT,CASSRSQTGAGNTIYF
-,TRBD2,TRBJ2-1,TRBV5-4,TGTGCCAGCAGCCAGGAGGGACTATGGTCCTACAATGAGCAGTTCTTC,CASSQEGLWSYNEQFF
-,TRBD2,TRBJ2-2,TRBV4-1,TGCGCCAGCAGCCAACTTTTCCGCGGGAGCACCGGGGAGCTGTTTTTT,CASSQLFRGSTGELFF
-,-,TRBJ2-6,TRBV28,TGTGCCAGCAGTTTCAGGGCTCCTGGGGCCAACGTCCTGACTTTC,CASSFRAPGANVLTF
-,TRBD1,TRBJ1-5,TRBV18,TGTGCCAGCTCATCGGGACAGGGGCAGCCCCAGCATTTT,CASSSGQGQPQHF
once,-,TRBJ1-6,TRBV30,TGTGCCTGGACGGATGACTATAATTCACCCCTCCACTTT,CAWTDDYNSPLHF
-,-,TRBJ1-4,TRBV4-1,TGCGCCAGCAGCCAATATTGGGACGGGGGGAATGAAAAACTGTTTTTT,CASSQYWDGGNEKLFF
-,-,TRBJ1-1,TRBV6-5,TGTGCCAGCGGGAGGGGGGCGAACACTGAAGCTTTCTTT,CASGRGANTEAFF
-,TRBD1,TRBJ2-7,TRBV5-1,TGCGCCAGCAGTGAGCTTTCACGAGGGGGCGACGAGCAGTACTTC,CASSELSRGGDEQYF
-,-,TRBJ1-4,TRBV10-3,TGTGCCATCTCTCGGACCTCGACTAATGAAAAACTGTTTTTT,CAISRTSTNEKLFF
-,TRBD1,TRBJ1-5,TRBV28,TGTGCCAGCAGTTGGACAGGGAATAGCAATCAGCCCCAGCATTTT,CASSWTGNSNQPQHF
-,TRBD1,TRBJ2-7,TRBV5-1,TGCGCCAGCAGCTACCCAGGACAGGGACTGGAAGAGCAGTACTTC,CASSYPGQGLEEQYF
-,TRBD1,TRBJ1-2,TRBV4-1,TGCGCCAGCAGTCCCCCCCGGGACAGCTATGGCTACACCTTC,CASSPPRDSYGYTF
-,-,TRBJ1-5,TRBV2,TGTGCCAGCAGTGAAATGGTAAATAGCAATCAGCCCCAGCATTTT,CASSEMVNSNQPQHF
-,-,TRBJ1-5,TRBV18,TGTGCCAGCTCACCGTGGACTGGAAGCAATCAGCCCCAGCATTTT,CASSPWTGSNQPQHF
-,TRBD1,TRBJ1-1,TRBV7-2,TGTGCCAGCAGCTTAAGGACAGGGGGCGGTGGGAACACTGAAGCTTTCTTT,CASSLRTGGGGNTEAFF
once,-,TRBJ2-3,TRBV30,TGTGCCTGGAGGGACTTCACAGATACGCAGTATTTT,CAWRDFTDTQYF
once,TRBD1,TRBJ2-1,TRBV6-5,TGTGCCAGCAGCCGGACAGGGTTTGAGCAGTTCTTC,CASSRTGFEQFF
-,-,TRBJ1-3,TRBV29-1,TGCAGCGTTGGAGGGATAGGAAACACCATATATTTT,CSVGGIGNTIYF
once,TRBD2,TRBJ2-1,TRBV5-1,TGCGCCAGCAGCGGCGCGGGACTAAATTACAATGAGCAGTTCTTC,CASSGAGLNYNEQFF
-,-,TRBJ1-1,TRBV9,TGTGCCAGCAGCGTAGCGTGGGACACTGAAGCTTTCTTT,CASSVAWDTEAFF
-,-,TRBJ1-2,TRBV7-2,TGTGCCAGCAGCTTAACGGGCGTTGTGCATGGCTACACCTTC,CASSLTGVVHGYTF
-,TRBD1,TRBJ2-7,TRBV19,TGTGCCAGTAGTATAGTAGGTCGGACAGGGAGCTCCTACGAGCAGTACTTC,CASSIVGRTGSSYEQYF
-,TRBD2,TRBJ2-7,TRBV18,TGTGCCAGCTCACCGATTGGGTCGGGGGGCTCCTACGAGCAGTACTTC,CASSPIGSGGSYEQYF
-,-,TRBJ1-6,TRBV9,TGTGCCAGCAGCGTAGCCGGCCAACGGGGTTCACCCCTCCACTTT,CASSVAGQRGSPLHF
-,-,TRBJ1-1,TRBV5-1,TGCGCCAGCAGCTTGGAAGCAGGGCCCACTGAAGCTTTCTTT,CASSLEAGPTEAFF
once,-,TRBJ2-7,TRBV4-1,TGCGCCAGCAGCTTCGGGCAGGGACACTACGAGCAGTACTTC,CASSFGQGHYEQYF
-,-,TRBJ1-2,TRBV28,TGTGCCAGCGTACCTATCGGGTCGCTCGGCTACACCTTC,CASVPIGSLGYTF
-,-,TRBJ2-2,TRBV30,TGTGCCTGGAGTACTGGCCAGGGAGACACCGGGGAGCTGTTTTTT,CAWSTGQGDTGELFF
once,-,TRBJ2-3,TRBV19,TGTGCCAGTAGTATAGGACCGGGGGATACCAATACGCAGTATTTT,CASSIGPGDTNTQYF
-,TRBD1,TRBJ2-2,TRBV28,TGTGCCAGCAGTTCCCTACCAGGGACAGGGGAAACCGGGGAGCTGTTTTTT,CASSSLPGTGETGELFF
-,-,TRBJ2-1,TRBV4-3,TGCGCCAGCAGCCCCCGGGACTCCTCTTGGGGTGAGCAGTTCTTC,CASSPRDSSWGEQFF
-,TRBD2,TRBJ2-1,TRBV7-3,TGTGCCAGCAGCCAACTAGCGGGGGGCCCTCTCACCTACAATGAGCAGTTCTTC,CASSQLAGGPLTYNEQFF
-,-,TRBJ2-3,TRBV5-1,TGCGCCAGCAGCCGGAGCGGAGATACGCAGTATTTT,CASSRSGDTQYF
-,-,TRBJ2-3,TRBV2,TGTGCCAGCAGTACCACCCAGGCCCCGCCAGATACGCAGTATTTT,CASSTTQAPPDTQYF
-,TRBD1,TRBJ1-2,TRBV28,TGTGCCAGCAGTCTCCCGGGACAGGGTGCCTACACCTTC,CASSLPGQGAYTF
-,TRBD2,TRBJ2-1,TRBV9,TGTGCCAGCAGCGTAGTGCTAGCGGGGGTCGATGAGCAGTTCTTC,CASSVVLAGVDEQFF
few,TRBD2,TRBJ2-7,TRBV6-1,TGTGCCAGCAATACCCTAGCGGGGGCCTACGAGCAGTACTTC,CASNTLAGAYEQYF
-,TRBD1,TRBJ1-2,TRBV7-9,TGTGCCAGCAGCTTAGACAGGGGAAACTATGGCTACACCTTC,CASSLDRGNYGYTF
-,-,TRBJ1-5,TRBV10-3,TGTGCCATCAGTGAGTCGGGGCCCCCCCAGCATTTT,CAISESGPPQHF
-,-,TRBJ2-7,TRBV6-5,TGTGCCAGCAGTCTATTGAAGAGTTCCTACGAGCAGTACTTC,CASSLLKSSYEQYF
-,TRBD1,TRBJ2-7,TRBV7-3,TGTGCCAGCCGGGGGACAGGGACCTACGAGCAGTACTTC,CASRGTGTYEQYF
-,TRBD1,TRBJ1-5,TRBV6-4,TGTGCCAGCACAGGGGGAGGGCAGCCCCAGCATTTT,CASTGGGQPQHF
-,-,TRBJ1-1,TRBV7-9,TGTGCCAGCAGCTGGGGGGTAACTGAAGCTTTCTTT,CASSWGVTEAFF
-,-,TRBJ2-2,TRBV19,TGTGCCAGTAGTATGGCCGGGGAGCTGTTTTTT,CASSMAGELFF
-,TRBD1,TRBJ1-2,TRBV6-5,TGTGCCAGCAGTTACATCCGGGACAGGGTTCTTGGCTACACCTTC,CASSYIRDRVLGYTF
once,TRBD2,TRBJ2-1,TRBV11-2,TGTGCCAGCAGCGTAAGCGGGAGGGGGTACAATGAGCAGTTCTTC,CASSVSGRGYNEQFF
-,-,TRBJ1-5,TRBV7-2,TGTGCCAGCAGCTTAGATGGCCGGGGAAGTCAGCCCCAGCATTTT,CASSLDGRGSQPQHF
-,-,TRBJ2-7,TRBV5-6,TGTGCCAGCAGCTTGGCCCACATTACCTACGAGCAGTACTTC,CASSLAHITYEQYF
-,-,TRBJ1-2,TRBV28,TGTGCCAGCAGGGGGCGGGACACTCCCCTTGGCTACACCTTC,CASRGRDTPLGYTF
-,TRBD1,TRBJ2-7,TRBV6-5,TGTGCCAGCAGTTCAGGACAGGGGGTTGTGTACTTC,CASSSGQGVVYF
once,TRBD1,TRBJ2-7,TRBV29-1,TGCAGCGTGGATAATCCGGGACAGGGTCCCTACGAGCAGTACTTC,CSVDNPGQGPYEQYF
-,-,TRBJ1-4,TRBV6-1,TGTGCCAGCAGTGAAAGTTTAGGAATTGGTAATGAAAAACTGTTTTTT,CASSESLGIGNEKLFF